This TCR beta chain was captured by sequencing in a study of tumor and adjacent non-tumor tissue in lung cancer. The CDR3 length is 15 residues. Germline V gives CDR1 MNHEY, CDR2 SVGAGI. The V end lost 5 bases, the J end lost 7 bases, and 17 bases lay between the germline ends. RNA was extracted from bulk tissue without any cell sorting. Distant lung tissue was collected more than 3 cm away from the tumor edge. Between August and November 2014, newly diagnosed, chemotherapy-naive lung cancer patients underwent thoracic surgery in China. Overall study results and limits: Tumor repertoires had a smaller top 100 clone share than normal lung. Compared with tumor, normal lung showed significantly lower TCR diversity.

The library came from three nested PCR rounds adapted from ARM-PCR protocols. TCRdb recomputed calls from the multiplex PCR reads with MiXCR, one row per CDR3 protein. The sample records about 75,000 distinct CDR3 sequences, approximately 71% being singletons. In the case of this clonotype: The antigen remains undetermined.

This receptor was taken from a woman aged 50 to 60 with non-small cell lung cancer. The V gene is TRBV6-5, the J gene TRBJ2-2, with D perhaps matching TRBD2 (7 bases). The sample comprised distant non-tumor lung tissue. The CDR3 here is CASSPDGGPGGELFF. CDR3 sequence (DNA): TGTGCCAGCAGTCCCGACGGGGGGCCCGGCGGGGAGCTGTTTTTT.